This note documents a single T cell receptor (beta chain) sequence. The antigen remains unidentified. Trimming took off 6 bases at V and 5 bases at J, with 11 bases between the two ends. The CDR3 length is 13 residues. This record comes from a study of T cells in Graves' hyperthyroidism and ophthalmopathy. General study findings and limits: A model built on 13 V-J features separated ophthalmopathy from stable hyperthyroidism. Clonotypes that were expanded in thyroid above 0.001 mostly appeared in blood too.

Amplified regions were TCR beta CDR3 sequences from RNA transcripts. During a first-round RT-PCR of the TCR CDR3, the HTBI primer set was used. TCRdb used MiXCR to reprocess the multiplex PCR reads, holding one entry per CDR3 protein. The sample contains roughly 380,000 distinct CDR3 sequences, over 11% of which appear only once. In patients aged 18 to 65, hyperthyroidism was newly diagnosed, with duration under 2 months. Diagnoses rested on clinical symptoms, serum thyroxine and TRAb, thyroid ultrasound and orbital computed tomography. This TCR was sampled from a woman aged 60 to 75 with Graves' hyperthyroidism. What was sequenced was blood. This chain uses TRBV12-3 or TRBV12-4 with TRBJ1-5; D remains unclear. The CDR3 region has the DNA TGTGCCAGCAGATACACCGGGGATCAGCCCCAGCATTTT. This encodes CASRYTGDQPQHF.